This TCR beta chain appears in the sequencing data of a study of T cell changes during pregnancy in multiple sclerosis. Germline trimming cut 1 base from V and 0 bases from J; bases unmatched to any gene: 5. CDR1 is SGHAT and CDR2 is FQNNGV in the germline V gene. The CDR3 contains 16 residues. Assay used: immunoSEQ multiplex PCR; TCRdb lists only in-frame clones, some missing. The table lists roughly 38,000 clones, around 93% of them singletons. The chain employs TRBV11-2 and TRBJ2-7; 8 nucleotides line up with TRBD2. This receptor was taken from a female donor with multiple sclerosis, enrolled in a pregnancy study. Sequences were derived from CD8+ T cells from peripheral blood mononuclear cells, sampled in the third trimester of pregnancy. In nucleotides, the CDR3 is TGTGCCAGCAGCTTAGGCGGGACTAGGAGCTCCTACGAGCAGTACTTC. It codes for CASSLGGTRSSYEQYF. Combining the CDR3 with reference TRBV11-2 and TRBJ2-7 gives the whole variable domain EAGVAQSPRYKIIEKRQSVAFWCNPISGHATLYWYQQILGQGPKLLIQFQNNGVVDDSQLPKDRFSAERLKGVDSTLKIQPAKLEDSAVYLCASSLGGTRSSYEQYFGPGTRLTVT.